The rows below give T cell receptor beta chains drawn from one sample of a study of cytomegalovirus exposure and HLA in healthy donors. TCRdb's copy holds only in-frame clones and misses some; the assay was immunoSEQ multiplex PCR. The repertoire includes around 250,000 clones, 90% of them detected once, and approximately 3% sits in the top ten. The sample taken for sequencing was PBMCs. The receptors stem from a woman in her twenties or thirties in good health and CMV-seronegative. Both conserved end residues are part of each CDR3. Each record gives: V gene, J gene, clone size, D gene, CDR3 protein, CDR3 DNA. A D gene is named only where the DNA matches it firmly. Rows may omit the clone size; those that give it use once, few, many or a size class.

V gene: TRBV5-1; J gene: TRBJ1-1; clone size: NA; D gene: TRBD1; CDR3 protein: CASGYRQGSEAFF; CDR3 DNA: TGCGCCAGCGGATACCGACAGGGGTCTGAAGCTTTCTTT
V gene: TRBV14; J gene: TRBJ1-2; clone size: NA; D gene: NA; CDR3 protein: CASSQQSLYGYTF; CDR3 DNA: TGTGCCAGCAGCCAGCAGAGCCTCTATGGCTACACCTTC
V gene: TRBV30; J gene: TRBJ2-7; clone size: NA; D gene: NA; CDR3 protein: CAWTLSGGYEQYF; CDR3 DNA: TGTGCCTGGACCCTCAGTGGGGGCTACGAGCAGTACTTC
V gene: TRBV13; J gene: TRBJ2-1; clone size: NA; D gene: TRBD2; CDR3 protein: CASTPGSVAGVNEQFF; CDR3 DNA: TGTGCCAGCACCCCCGGGAGTGTAGCGGGAGTGAATGAGCAGTTCTTC
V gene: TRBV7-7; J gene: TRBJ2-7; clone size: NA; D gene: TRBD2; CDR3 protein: CASSPSGSLYEQYF; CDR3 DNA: TGTGCCAGCAGCCCAAGCGGGAGCCTGTACGAGCAGTACTTC
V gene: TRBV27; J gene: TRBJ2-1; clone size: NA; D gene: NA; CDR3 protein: CASRPPSGHTYNEQFF; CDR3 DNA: TGTGCCAGCAGACCACCCTCGGGACATACCTACAATGAGCAGTTCTTC
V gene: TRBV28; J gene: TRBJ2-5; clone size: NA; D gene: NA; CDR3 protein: CASSLTGRQETQYF; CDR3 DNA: TGTGCCAGCAGTCTGACAGGTCGCCAAGAGACCCAGTACTTC
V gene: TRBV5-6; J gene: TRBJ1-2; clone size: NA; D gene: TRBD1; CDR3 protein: CASSITGGNYGYTF; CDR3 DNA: TGTGCCAGCAGCATTACAGGGGGAAACTATGGCTACACCTTC
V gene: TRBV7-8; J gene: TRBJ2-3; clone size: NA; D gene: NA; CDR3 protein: CASSIDLDRISTDTQYF; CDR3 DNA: TGTGCCAGCAGCATAGACCTGGACAGAATTAGCACAGATACGCAGTATTTT
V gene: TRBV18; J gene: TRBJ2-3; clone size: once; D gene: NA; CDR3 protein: CASSPLPQGLRTDTQYF; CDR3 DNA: TGTGCCAGCTCACCACTGCCACAGGGTCTACGCACAGATACGCAGTATTTT
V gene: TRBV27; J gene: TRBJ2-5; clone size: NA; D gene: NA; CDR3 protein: CASSLSGWAISETQYF; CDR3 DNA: TGTGCCAGCAGTTTATCGGGCTGGGCCATAAGTGAGACCCAGTACTTC
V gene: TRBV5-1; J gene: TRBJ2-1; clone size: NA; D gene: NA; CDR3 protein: CASSLVMGYEQFF; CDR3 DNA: TGCGCCAGCAGCTTGGTGATGGGGTATGAGCAGTTCTTC
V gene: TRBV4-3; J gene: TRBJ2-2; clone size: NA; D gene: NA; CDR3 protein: CASSQDARGTAGELFF; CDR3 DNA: TGCGCCAGCAGCCAAGATGCGCGCGGGACGGCCGGGGAGCTGTTTTTT
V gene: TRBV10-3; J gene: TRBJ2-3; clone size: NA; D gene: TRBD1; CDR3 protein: CAISEDRETLTDTQYF; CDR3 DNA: TGTGCCATCAGTGAGGACAGGGAGACTCTTACAGATACGCAGTATTTT
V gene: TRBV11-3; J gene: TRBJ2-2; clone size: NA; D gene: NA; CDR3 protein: CASSSPGSKPGELFF; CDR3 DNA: TGTGCCAGCAGCTCCCCTGGCAGCAAACCCGGGGAGCTGTTTTTT
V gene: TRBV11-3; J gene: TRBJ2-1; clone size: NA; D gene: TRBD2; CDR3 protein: CASSPIAGLGTSEQFF; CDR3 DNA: TGTGCCAGCAGTCCAATAGCGGGCCTCGGAACCAGTGAGCAGTTCTTC
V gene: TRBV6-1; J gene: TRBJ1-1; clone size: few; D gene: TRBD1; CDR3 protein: CASSKGQGMNTEAFF; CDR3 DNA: TGTGCCAGCAGTAAAGGACAGGGGATGAACACTGAAGCTTTCTTT
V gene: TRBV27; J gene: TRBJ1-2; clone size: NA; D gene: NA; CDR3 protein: CASSLSLAGAYGYTF; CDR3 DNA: TGTGCCAGCAGTTTATCTCTCGCAGGGGCCTATGGCTACACCTTC
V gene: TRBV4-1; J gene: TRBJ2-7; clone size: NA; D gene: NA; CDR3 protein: CASSQAMALSSYEQYF; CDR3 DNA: TGCGCCAGCAGCCAAGCGATGGCCCTAAGCTCCTACGAGCAGTACTTC
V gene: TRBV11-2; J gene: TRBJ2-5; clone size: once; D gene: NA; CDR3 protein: CASRNRGGETQYF; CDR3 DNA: TGTGCCAGCAGGAACAGGGGAGGGGAGACCCAGTACTTC
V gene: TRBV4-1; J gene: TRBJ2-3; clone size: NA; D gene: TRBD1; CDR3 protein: CASSKGQGSTDTQYF; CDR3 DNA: TGCGCCAGCAGCAAGGGACAGGGGAGCACAGATACGCAGTATTTT
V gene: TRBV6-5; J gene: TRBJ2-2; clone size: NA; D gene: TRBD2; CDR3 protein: CASSFSGSKVTGELFF; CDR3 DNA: TGTGCCAGCAGTTTTAGCGGGAGTAAGGTCACCGGGGAGCTGTTTTTT
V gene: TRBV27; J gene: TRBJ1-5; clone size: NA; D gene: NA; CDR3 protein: CASSLMSGDNQPQHF; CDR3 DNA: TGTGCCAGCAGTTTAATGTCAGGGGACAATCAGCCCCAGCATTTT
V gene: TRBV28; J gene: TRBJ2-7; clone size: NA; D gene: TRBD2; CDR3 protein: CASSRGGPYEQYF; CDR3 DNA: TGTGCCAGCAGCCGCGGGGGGCCCTACGAGCAGTACTTC
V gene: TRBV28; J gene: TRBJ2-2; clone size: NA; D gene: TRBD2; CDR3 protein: CASMTSGQGGELFF; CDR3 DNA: TGTGCCAGCATGACTAGCGGCCAGGGCGGGGAGCTGTTTTTT
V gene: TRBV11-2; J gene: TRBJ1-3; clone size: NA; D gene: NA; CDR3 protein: CASRGTFGSGNTIYF; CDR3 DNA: TGTGCCAGCAGGGGGACGTTTGGCTCTGGAAACACCATATATTTT
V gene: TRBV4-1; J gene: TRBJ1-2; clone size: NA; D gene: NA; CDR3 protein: CASSQTEAGYGYTF; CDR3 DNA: TGCGCCAGCAGCCAGACAGAGGCTGGCTATGGCTACACCTTC
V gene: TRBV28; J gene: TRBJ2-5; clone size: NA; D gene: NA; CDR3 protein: CASEGGDQETQYF; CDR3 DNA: TGTGCCAGCGAAGGCGGGGACCAAGAGACCCAGTACTTC
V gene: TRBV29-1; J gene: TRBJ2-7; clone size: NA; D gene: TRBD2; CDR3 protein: CSVSSGSGSEQYF; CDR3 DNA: TGCAGCGTCTCTAGCGGCTCCGGGTCCGAGCAGTACTTC
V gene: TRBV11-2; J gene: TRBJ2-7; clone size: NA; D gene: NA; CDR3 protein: CASSLEQGYEQYF; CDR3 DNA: TGTGCCAGCAGCTTAGAGCAGGGCTACGAGCAGTACTTC
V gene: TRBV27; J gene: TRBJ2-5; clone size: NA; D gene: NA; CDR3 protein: CASSPSNQETQYF; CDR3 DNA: TGTGCCAGCAGTCCCTCCAACCAAGAGACCCAGTACTTC
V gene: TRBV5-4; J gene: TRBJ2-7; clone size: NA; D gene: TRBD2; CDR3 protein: CASSSPLAGGSEQYF; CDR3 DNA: TGTGCCAGCAGCTCACCCCTAGCGGGAGGTTCCGAGCAGTACTTC
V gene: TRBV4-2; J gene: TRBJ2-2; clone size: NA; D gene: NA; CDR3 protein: CASSQGDAGNTGELFF; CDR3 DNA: TGTGCCAGCAGCCAAGGGGACGCGGGGAACACCGGGGAGCTGTTTTTT
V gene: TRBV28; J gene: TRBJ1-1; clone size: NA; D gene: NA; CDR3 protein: CASSLGPVMNTEAFF; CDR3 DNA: TGTGCCAGCAGTTTAGGTCCAGTCATGAACACTGAAGCTTTCTTT
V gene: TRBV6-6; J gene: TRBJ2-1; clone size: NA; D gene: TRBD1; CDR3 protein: CASRPLTGAYNEQFF; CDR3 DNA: TGTGCCAGCAGGCCTCTTACAGGGGCCTACAATGAGCAGTTCTTC
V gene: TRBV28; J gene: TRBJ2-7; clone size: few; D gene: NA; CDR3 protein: CASSSLPEQYF; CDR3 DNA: TGTGCCAGCAGTTCCCTTCCGGAGCAGTACTTC
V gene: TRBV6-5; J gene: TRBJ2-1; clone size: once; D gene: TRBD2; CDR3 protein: CASSSRTSGRAKEQFF; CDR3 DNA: TGTGCCAGCAGTTCTCGGACTAGCGGGAGGGCTAAGGAGCAGTTCTTC
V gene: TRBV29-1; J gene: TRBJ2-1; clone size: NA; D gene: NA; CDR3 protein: CSVDGSSYNEQFF; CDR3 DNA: TGCAGCGTTGACGGGAGCTCCTACAATGAGCAGTTCTTC
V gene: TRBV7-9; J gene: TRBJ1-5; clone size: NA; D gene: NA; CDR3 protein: CASSLATDGAYSNQPQHF; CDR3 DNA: TGTGCCAGCAGCTTAGCGACCGATGGGGCGTATAGCAATCAGCCCCAGCATTTT
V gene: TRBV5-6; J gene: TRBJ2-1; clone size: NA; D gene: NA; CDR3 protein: CASSHNIKPYNEQFF; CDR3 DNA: TGTGCCAGCAGCCATAATATAAAACCCTACAATGAGCAGTTCTTC
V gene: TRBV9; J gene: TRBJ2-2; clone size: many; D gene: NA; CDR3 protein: CASSVDTGELFF; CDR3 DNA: TGTGCCAGCAGCGTAGACACCGGGGAGCTGTTTTTT
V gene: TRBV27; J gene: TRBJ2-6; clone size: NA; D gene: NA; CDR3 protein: CASSPGSGANVLTF; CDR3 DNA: TGTGCCAGCAGCCCAGGGTCCGGGGCCAACGTCCTGACTTTC
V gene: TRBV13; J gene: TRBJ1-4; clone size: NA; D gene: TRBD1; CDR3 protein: CASSTGVTNEKLFF; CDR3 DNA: TGTGCCAGCAGCACAGGGGTAACTAATGAAAAACTGTTTTTT
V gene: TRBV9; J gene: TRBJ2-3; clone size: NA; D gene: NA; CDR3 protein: CASSVGRETHTQYF; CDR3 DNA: TGTGCCAGCAGCGTAGGACGGGAGACCCATACGCAGTATTTT
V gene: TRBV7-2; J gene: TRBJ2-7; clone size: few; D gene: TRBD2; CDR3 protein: CASRRTSGSASYEQYF; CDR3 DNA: TGTGCCAGCAGGCGGACTAGCGGGAGCGCGTCCTACGAGCAGTACTTC
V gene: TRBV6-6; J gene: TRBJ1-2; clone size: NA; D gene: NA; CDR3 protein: CASSYYRVGYGYTF; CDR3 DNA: TGTGCCAGCAGTTACTACAGGGTTGGCTATGGCTACACCTTC
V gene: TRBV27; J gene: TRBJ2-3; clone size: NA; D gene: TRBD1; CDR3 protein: CASSDRTGITDTQYF; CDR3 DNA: TGTGCCAGCAGTGACAGGACAGGTATCACAGATACGCAGTATTTT
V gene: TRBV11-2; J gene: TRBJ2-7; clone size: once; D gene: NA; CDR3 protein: CASSGVGSYEQYF; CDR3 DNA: TGTGCCAGCAGCGGAGTGGGGTCCTACGAGCAGTACTTC
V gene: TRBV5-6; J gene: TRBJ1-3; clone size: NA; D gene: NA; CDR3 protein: CASSVGTERNTIYF; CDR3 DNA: TGTGCCAGCAGCGTCGGGACCGAGCGAAACACCATATATTTT
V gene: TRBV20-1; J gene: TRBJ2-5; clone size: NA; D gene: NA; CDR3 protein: CSAWRETQYF; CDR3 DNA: TGCAGTGCTTGGAGGGAGACCCAGTACTTC
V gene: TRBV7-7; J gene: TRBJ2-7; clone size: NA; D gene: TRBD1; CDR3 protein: CASNHDRGTQIILWEQYF; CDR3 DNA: TGTGCCAGCAACCATGACAGGGGGACGCAAATCATCCTCTGGGAGCAGTACTTC
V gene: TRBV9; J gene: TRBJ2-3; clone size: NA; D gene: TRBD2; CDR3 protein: CASSPPTSGSLLDTQYF; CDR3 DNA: TGTGCCAGCAGCCCTCCGACTAGCGGGAGCCTTTTAGATACGCAGTATTTT
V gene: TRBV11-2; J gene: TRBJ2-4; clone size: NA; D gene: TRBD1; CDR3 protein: CASSLTDRRNIQYF; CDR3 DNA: TGTGCCAGCAGCTTAACGGACAGGAGAAACATTCAGTACTTC
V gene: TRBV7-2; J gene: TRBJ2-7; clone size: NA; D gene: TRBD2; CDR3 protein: CASSVLADAYEQYF; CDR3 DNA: TGTGCCAGCAGCGTACTAGCGGATGCCTACGAGCAGTACTTC
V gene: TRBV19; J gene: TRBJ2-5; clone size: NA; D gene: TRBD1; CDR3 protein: CASRRQGHETQYF; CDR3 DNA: TGTGCCAGTAGACGACAGGGGCACGAGACCCAGTACTTC
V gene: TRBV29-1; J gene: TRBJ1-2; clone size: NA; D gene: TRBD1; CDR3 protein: CSVTGGDYGYTF; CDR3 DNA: TGCAGCGTGACAGGGGGTGACTATGGCTACACCTTC
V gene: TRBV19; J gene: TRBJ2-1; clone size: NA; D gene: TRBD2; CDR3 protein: CASSIAEGLAGLNNEQFF; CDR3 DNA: TGTGCCAGTAGTATTGCCGAGGGGCTAGCGGGTTTAAACAATGAGCAGTTCTTC
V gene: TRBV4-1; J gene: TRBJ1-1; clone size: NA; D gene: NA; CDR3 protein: CASAGEGIQNTEAFF; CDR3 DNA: TGCGCCAGCGCCGGGGAGGGTATACAGAACACTGAAGCTTTCTTT
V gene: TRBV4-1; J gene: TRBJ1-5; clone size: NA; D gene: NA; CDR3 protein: CASSQGGARANQPQHF; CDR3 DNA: TGCGCCAGCAGCCAAGGGGGGGCCCGGGCAAATCAGCCCCAGCATTTT
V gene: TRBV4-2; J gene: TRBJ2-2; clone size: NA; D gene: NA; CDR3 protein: CASSPKGGVNTGELFF; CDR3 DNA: TGTGCCAGCAGCCCTAAAGGGGGGGTGAACACCGGGGAGCTGTTTTTT